These 28 T cell receptor beta chains originate from one sample sequenced in a study of blood T cell repertoires in COVID-19. TCRdb's copy holds only in-frame clones and misses some; the assay was immunoSEQ multiplex PCR. Of 150,000 to 170,000 clones listed, 76% are singletons. Sequencing used peripheral blood. These receptors originate from a woman older than 75 with acute or convalescent COVID-19.

The chain recombines TRBV19 with TRBJ1-5; possible D gene TRBD1, 5 bases. This CDR3 comprises 13 residues. Trimming removed 3 bases at V and 7 bases at J, with 10 bases between. Germline-derived CDR1 and CDR2 are LNHDA and SQIVND (reference sequence). The CDR3 loop is CASSMDTAQPQHF. The CDR3 region has the DNA TGTGCCAGTAGTATGGACACAGCGCAGCCCCAGCATTTT.

The chain has TRBV18 and TRBJ1-4; no reliable D call. Trimming stripped 5 bases from V and 8 bases from J, with 9 bases between. Germline V CDR1 and CDR2: KGHSH, LQKENI. The CDR3 contains 12 residues. For the CDR3, the DNA is TGTGCCAGCTCATCACAGAGAGAAAAACTGTTTTTT. Translating gives CASSSQREKLFF.

The J gene is TRBJ2-3, the V gene TRBV4-3; the match to TRBD2 covers 9 bases. V lost 1 base to trimming and J lost 5 bases; unmatched junction nucleotides: 7. The CDR3 consists of 16 residues. Germline CDR1 reads LGHNA; CDR2 reads YSLEER. The CDR3 loop reads CASSQGRGLAGDTQYF. CDR3 nucleotide sequence: TGCGCCAGCAGCCAAGGTAGGGGACTAGCTGGAGATACGCAGTATTTT.

V usage is TRBV10-3 and J usage is TRBJ1-1; 7 bases map to TRBD1. Germline V gene data show CDR1 as ENHRY and CDR2 as SYGVKD. This CDR3 is built from 13 residues. J gave up 4 bases and V 11 bases, and 10 bases lay outside the gene matches. CDR3 sequence (DNA): TGTGCCTCCAGCAGGGGGTTGAGCACTGAAGCTTTCTTT. The encoded protein is CASSRGLSTEAFF.

The chain carries TRBV5-1 and TRBJ2-1; 7 bases map to TRBD2. Germline loops: CDR1 SGHRS, CDR2 YFSETQ. Losses at the gene ends were 5 bases for V and 7 bases for J; bases not matched to a gene: 9. This CDR3 is 14 amino acids long. Written as DNA, the CDR3 is TGCGCCAGCAGGACTAGCTTCGCGTTGAATGAGCAGTTCTTC. Its translation: CASRTSFALNEQFF.

This clone appeared a few times. V is TRBV28 and J is TRBJ1-1; D uncertain. This CDR3 spans 11 amino acids. With 6 bases removed from V and 8 bases from J, the gap between germline ends came to 10 bases. Germline V gene sequence: CDR1 MDHEN, CDR2 SYDVKM. The CDR3 protein is CASSTPVEAFF. As DNA, the CDR3 is TGTGCCAGCAGCACCCCGGTGGAAGCTTTCTTT.

The gene calls are TRBV18 and TRBJ2-5, with D maybe TRBD1 (5 bases). V lost 0 bases and J lost 6, with 8 bases in between. The length of the CDR3 is 13 residues. From germline, CDR1 is KGHSH and CDR2 LQKENI. The CDR3 bases are TGTGCCAGCTCACCACCGGGGCGGCAGACCCAGTACTTC. Translated, it gives CASSPPGRQTQYF.

To note about this clone: The sample has other DNA sequences that encode this CDR3 too. The chain uses TRBV10-3 and TRBJ2-1, with 7 bases aligning to TRBD2. In germline, CDR1 is ENHRY, CDR2 SYGVKD. The length of the CDR3 is 14 residues. Trimming took 4 bases from V and 4 from J; bases not matched to a gene: 4. Here the CDR3 DNA reads TGTGCCATCAGTGGCCTAGCGGAATACAATGAGCAGTTCTTC. Translating gives CAISGLAEYNEQFF.

The rearrangement joins TRBV7-9 to TRBJ2-5, with 7 bases identical to TRBD1. Looked up from germline, CDR1 is SEHNR and CDR2 is FQNEAQ (reference sequence). The CDR3 runs to 16 residues. J gave up 0 bases and V 2 bases, and 6 bases lay outside the gene matches. The CDR3, as DNA: TGTGCCAGCAGCTTAAGGACAGGCCTGTACCAAGAGACCCAGTACTTC. This translates into CASSLRTGLYQETQYF.

The V and J genes are TRBV2 and TRBJ2-3, with TRBD1 matching over 7 bases. Per the germline V gene, CDR1 is SNHLY and CDR2 is FYNNEI. The CDR3 loop spans 14 amino acids. After removal of 7 bases from V and 1 base from J, the junction contained 5 bases not matched to a gene. Here the CDR3 reads CASMGDSRTDTQYF. CDR3 DNA sequence: TGTGCCAGCATGGGGGACAGCCGCACAGATACGCAGTATTTT. Complete variable domain (other parts from reference TRBV2 and TRBJ2-3): EPEVTQTPSHQVTQMGQEVILRCVPISNHLYFYWYRQILGQKVEFLVSFYNNEISEKSEIFDDQFSVERPDGSNFTLKIRSTKLEDSAMYFCASMGDSRTDTQYFGPGTRLTVL.

The V and J genes are TRBV7-2 and TRBJ2-1, with TRBD2 matching 7 bases. V was clipped by 5 bases and J by 4 bases; unmatched bases: 20. The CDR3 sequence is 19 residues long. Germline values: CDR1 SGHTA, CDR2 FQGNSA. The CDR3: CASSLRLWAGVLTYNEQFF. DNA for the CDR3: TGTGCCAGCAGCCTTAGGCTATGGGCGGGGGTTCTAACATACAATGAGCAGTTCTTC.

The gene calls are TRBV30 and TRBJ1-1, with D possibly being TRBD1 (5 bases). Looked up from germline, CDR1 is GTSNPN and CDR2 is SVGIG (reference sequence). This CDR3 has 13 residues. Trimming cost V 0 bases and J 9 bases, with 14 bases left between them. The CDR3 here is CAWSVSNRGKAFF. DNA for the CDR3: TGTGCCTGGAGTGTAAGTAATCGGGGGAAAGCTTTCTTT.

Here the CDR3 DNA reads TGTGCCAGCTCATCGGGGGTAACAGGGGGCGCCGACACCGGGGAGCTGTTTTTT. Protein product: CASSSGVTGGADTGELFF. The genes are TRBV18 and TRBJ2-2; 9 nucleotides agree with TRBD1. Unmatched junction bases numbered 13, after V lost 5 bases and J lost 3 bases. Germline CDR1 reads KGHSH; CDR2 reads LQKENI. The CDR3 contains 18 residues.

The chain employs TRBV11-2 and TRBJ2-1; 9 nucleotides line up with TRBD2. The CDR3 sequence is 15 residues long. Germline-derived CDR1 and CDR2 are SGHAT and FQNNGV. Unmatched junction bases numbered 8, after V lost 5 bases and J lost 6 bases. The CDR3, as DNA: TGTGCCAGCAGCACCCTAGCGGGAAGCTTCAATGAGCAGTTCTTC. It translates to CASSTLAGSFNEQFF. Combining the CDR3 with reference TRBV11-2 and TRBJ2-1 gives the whole variable domain EAGVAQSPRYKIIEKRQSVAFWCNPISGHATLYWYQQILGQGPKLLIQFQNNGVVDDSQLPKDRFSAERLKGVDSTLKIQPAKLEDSAVYLCASSTLAGSFNEQFFGPGTRLTVL.

This chain uses TRBV7-9 with TRBJ1-1; 10 nucleotides line up with TRBD1. The CDR3 length is 15 residues. Per the germline V gene, CDR1 is SEHNR and CDR2 is FQNEAQ (reference sequence). With V trimmed by 5 bases and J by 3 bases, 6 bases remained unmatched. The CDR3 bases are TGTGCCAGCAGCGGGGACAGGGGAGGTCACACTGAAGCTTTCTTT. Its protein product is CASSGDRGGHTEAFF.

This clone has just one count. V is TRBV5-1 and J is TRBJ2-1; D is unresolved. The CDR3 has 13 residues. V was cut by 4 bases and J by 8 bases, with 13 bases left in between. Looked up from germline, CDR1 is SGHRS and CDR2 is YFSETQ. The CDR3 nucleotides are TGCGCCAGCAGCGCCGGTGGCGGCGATGAGCAGTTCTTC. It specifies CASSAGGGDEQFF. The full variable domain, rest sourced from reference TRBV5-1 and TRBJ2-1, is KAGVTQTPRYLIKTRGQQVTLSCSPISGHRSVSWYQQTPGQGLQFLFEYFSETQRNKGNFPGRFSGRQFSNSRSEMNVSTLELGDSALYLCASSAGGGDEQFFGPGTRLTVL.

This clone was seen only a few times. The V and J genes are TRBV2 and TRBJ2-1; 10 bases line up with TRBD2. The V gene end was trimmed by 3 bases and the J gene end by 4 bases; junction bases not matched to a gene: 3. The germline V gene encodes CDR1 SNHLY and CDR2 FYNNEI. The CDR3 extends over 15 amino acids. In DNA, the CDR3 is TGTGCCAGCAGTGAGACTAGCGGGCGGTACAATGAGCAGTTCTTC. Translating gives CASSETSGRYNEQFF.

This chain uses TRBV7-6 with TRBJ2-3; D remains ambiguous. The germline gives CDR1 SGHVS, CDR2 FNYEAQ. The CDR3 covers 16 residues. The V gene lost 0 bases and the J gene lost 2 bases, with 12 bases spanning the gap. CDR3: CASSLAFRDNTDTQYF. DNA of the CDR3: TGTGCCAGCAGCTTAGCGTTCCGCGACAACACAGATACGCAGTATTTT.

The rearrangement joins TRBV24-1 to TRBJ2-1; possibly TRBD2 for D (5 bases). V lost 4 bases to trimming and J lost 12 bases, with 18 bases between them. This CDR3 is 14 amino acids long. Germline V gene data show CDR1 as KGHDR and CDR2 as SFDVKD. CDR3 nucleotides: TGTGCCACCAGTGACATCCCCCCCAATGAGGGGCAGTTCTTC. Amino acids: CATSDIPPNEGQFF.

The gene calls are TRBV7-2 and TRBJ2-2; D is possibly TRBD2 (5 bases). Germline V gene data show CDR1 as SGHTA and CDR2 as FQGNSA. The V gene lost 5 bases and the J gene lost 3 bases, with 7 bases spanning the gap. The CDR3 spans 13 residues. CDR3 sequence (DNA): TGTGCCAGCAGCCAAGCGGACACCGGGGAGCTGTTTTTT. Translation: CASSQADTGELFF.

The chain carries TRBV6-2 or TRBV6-3 and TRBJ2-1; TRBD2 aligns across 11 bases. Germline V gene lookup returns CDR1 MNHEY and CDR2 SVGEGT. V lost 5 bases to trimming and J lost 5 bases; unmatched junction nucleotides: 5. The CDR3 is made up of 15 amino acids. CDR3 loop: CASSRYSGGDNEQFF. The CDR3 region has the DNA TGTGCCAGCAGTCGCTATAGCGGGGGGGACAATGAGCAGTTCTTC.

The V and J genes are TRBV19 and TRBJ1-1; possibly TRBD1 for D (6 bases). This CDR3 is 15 amino acids long. CDR1 and CDR2 from the germline V gene are LNHDA and SQIVND (reference sequence). V lost 3 bases, J lost 0 bases, and 11 bases lay in between. The CDR3 DNA reads as TGTGCCAGTAGTATTAAACAGGGAATGAACACTGAAGCTTTCTTT. Translating gives CASSIKQGMNTEAFF.

This clone was found once. The V and J genes are TRBV18 and TRBJ1-3; D uncertain. The CDR3 sequence is 16 residues long. V lost 0 bases, J lost 4 bases, and 13 bases lay in between. The germline gives CDR1 KGHSH, CDR2 LQKENI. In nucleotides, the CDR3 is TGTGCCAGCTCACCACCCACAGAATCGTTAGGAAACACCATATATTTT. Its protein product is CASSPPTESLGNTIYF.

This sequence joins TRBV13 and TRBJ2-2; a weak D match, TRBD2 (5 bases). The V end lost 3 bases, the J end lost 6 bases, and 14 bases lay between the germline ends. The CDR3 runs 15 residues. CDR1 PRHDT and CDR2 FYEKMQ come from the germline V gene (reference sequence). The CDR3 loop is CASSFREGASGELFF. The DNA of the CDR3 is TGTGCCAGCAGCTTCCGGGAAGGAGCCTCCGGGGAGCTGTTTTTT.

This chain uses TRBV3-1 (or the pseudogene TRBV3-2) with TRBJ1-5; D not certain. Germline CDR1 is LGHDT and CDR2 is YNNKEL (reference sequence). The CDR3 runs 12 residues. With 6 bases removed from V and 5 bases from J, the gap between germline ends came to 8 bases. CDR3 DNA sequence: TGTGCCAGCAGTCAAACAGATCAGCCCCAGCATTTT. Translating gives CASSQTDQPQHF.

This clone was counted a few times. The rearrangement links TRBV11-2 to TRBJ1-1; D not resolved. The V end lost 2 bases, the J end lost 1 base, and 8 bases lay between the germline ends. The CDR3 covers 14 residues. The V gene's germline CDR1 is SGHAT and CDR2 FQNNGV. The CDR3 DNA reads as TGTGCCAGCAGCTTATCTATTACGAACACTGAAGCTTTCTTT. Its translation: CASSLSITNTEAFF.

This chain links TRBV5-1 with TRBJ1-1, with D uncertain. CDR1 and CDR2 from the germline V gene are SGHRS and YFSETQ. V was cut by 4 bases and J by 1 base, with 17 bases left in between. The CDR3 contains 16 residues. The chain's CDR3 is CASSVVPVTENTEAFF. CDR3 DNA sequence: TGCGCCAGCAGCGTGGTTCCAGTCACCGAGAACACTGAAGCTTTCTTT.

This chain joins TRBV6-5 and TRBJ2-5; TRBD2 matches at 9 bases. The germline V gene encodes CDR1 MNHEY and CDR2 SVGAGI. V shed 2 bases, J shed 7 bases, and the junction held 5 bases outside the gene matches. There are 14 residues in the CDR3. In DNA, the CDR3 is TGTGCCAGCAGTTACGACGCTAGCGGGGTGACCCAGTACTTC. This sequence encodes CASSYDASGVTQYF.